This T cell receptor (beta chain) was sequenced for a study of beta chain features in type 1 diabetes. Study-level information: The samples had about 110,000,000 sorted cells examined in all.

Study-wide results and limits: For type 1 diabetes patients, VDJ junctions showed fewer insertions and more deletions. Type 1 diabetes patients had moderately but significantly shorter TCRB CDR3s in all four CD4+ subsets.

This clone was picked up a small number of times. Its antigen remains unknown. The sample contains more than one DNA sequence encoding this CDR3. Germline CDR1 is SGHTA and CDR2 is FQGNSA. There are 13 residues in the CDR3. The ends were cut back, 1 base at V and 5 bases at J, with 8 bases in the middle. Expressed TCRB transcripts were sequenced, since all the RNA that had been isolated was reverse transcribed. Clones were sequenced by immunoSEQ multiplex PCR, and TCRdb holds only the in-frame ones, with some missing. The data show 300,000 to 450,000 clones, about 19% seen once. The TCR comes from a young woman in good health. Sequencing was done on a sample of naive CD4+ T cells from blood. V gene TRBV7-2 combines with J gene TRBJ1-1, with D possibly matching TRBD1 (6 bases). This CDR3 reads CASSLGQGTEAFF. DNA of the CDR3: TGTGCCAGCAGCTTAGGCCAGGGGACTGAAGCTTTCTTT.